The source of this T cell receptor beta chain is a study of shared clonotypes between healthy human individuals. Overall study results and limits: Among the subsets, naive ones generally showed larger estimated richness than memory ones. The four-donor shared clonotypes exceeded non-shared clonotypes in generation probability, with non-shared ones scoring lower.

Trimming shortened V by 1 base and J by 3 bases, and 10 bases separated the two germline ends. The length of the CDR3 is 14 residues. Per the germline V gene, CDR1 is GTSNPN and CDR2 is SVGIG (reference sequence). The protocol was immunoSEQ multiplex PCR, while the TCRdb copy is restricted to in-frame clones and leaves out a portion. The sample shows about 680,000 clones, 90% to 95% of them seen only once. CD45RO negativity and positive selection for CCR7 defined naive CD8 cells, a population that excluded terminally differentiated effector memory CD45RA+ cells. Points on this clone: No antigen is known for it.

Sequencing used naive CD8+ T cells sorted from blood. The chain combines TRBV30 with TRBJ1-5; D remains ambiguous. The source of this sequence is a man aged 30-40 years in good health. DNA of the CDR3: TGTGCCTGGAGTGGTCTGGGTCACAATCAGCCCCAGCATTTT. This gives the protein CAWSGLGHNQPQHF.